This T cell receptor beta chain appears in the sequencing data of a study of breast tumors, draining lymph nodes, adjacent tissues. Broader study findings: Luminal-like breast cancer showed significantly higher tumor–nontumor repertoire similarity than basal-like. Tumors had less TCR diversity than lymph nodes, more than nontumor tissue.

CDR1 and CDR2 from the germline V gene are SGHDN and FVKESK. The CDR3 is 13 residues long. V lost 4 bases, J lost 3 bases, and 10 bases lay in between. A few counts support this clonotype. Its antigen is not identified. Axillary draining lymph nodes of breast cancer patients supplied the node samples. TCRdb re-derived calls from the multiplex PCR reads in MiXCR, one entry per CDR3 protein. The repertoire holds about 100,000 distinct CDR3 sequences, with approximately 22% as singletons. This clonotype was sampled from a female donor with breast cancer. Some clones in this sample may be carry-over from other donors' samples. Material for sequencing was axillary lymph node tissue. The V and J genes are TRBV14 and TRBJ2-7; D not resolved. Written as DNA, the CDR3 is TGTGCCAGCAGCCGGGGAAGGGACTACGAGCAGTACTTC. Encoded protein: CASSRGRDYEQYF.